This entry lists 14 T cell receptor beta chains sequenced from one sample in a study of shared clonotypes between healthy human individuals (dated by TCRdb to the early 2020s). Preparation of the library involved the immunoSEQ multiplex PCR assay. TCRdb's version of the immuneACCESS table is confined to in-frame rearrangements and falls short of the full clone set. An unresolved V gene accounts for under half of the shortfall where checked; the remainder is of unknown origin. The sample yields about 690,000 clones; around 91% were counted once. The top ten constitute less than 40% of the sample. Sequenced sample: memory CD8+ T cells from PBMCs. The sample's cell subset or site, from its label and the paper: CD45RO+ cells pooled with CCR7-negative TemRA cells. The receptors stem from a man aged 18 to 29 in good health. Some clones in this sample may be carry-over from other donors' samples.

The V call is TRBV4-1, the J call TRBJ2-5, with D perhaps matching TRBD1 (5 bases). CDR3 length: 14 residues. Germline assignment: CDR1 MGHRA and CDR2 YSYEKL. Trimming pared 0 bases from V and 2 bases from J, leaving 7 bases between. The CDR3 spells CASSQDQGQETQYF. The CDR3 DNA follows: TGCGCCAGCAGCCAAGATCAGGGTCAAGAGACCCAGTACTTC.

The V and J genes are TRBV4-3 and TRBJ1-5; TRBD1 agrees at 7 bases. Germline assignment: CDR1 LGHNA and CDR2 YSLEER. The CDR3 loop spans 15 amino acids. The V gene end was trimmed by 2 bases and the J gene end by 1 base; junction bases not matched to a gene: 2. CDR3 sequence reads: CASSQTGESNQPQHF. As DNA, the CDR3 is TGCGCCAGCAGCCAAACAGGGGAAAGCAATCAGCCCCAGCATTTT.

The V gene is TRBV7-9, the J gene TRBJ1-4; D is perhaps TRBD1 (6 bases). Germline loops: CDR1 SEHNR, CDR2 FQNEAQ (reference sequence). V was shortened by 5 bases and J by 13 bases, with 17 bases between the two germline ends. CDR3 length equals 13 residues. The CDR3 nucleotides are TGTGCCAGCAGCCAGGTCTCACAGGGCAGACTGTTTTTT. This encodes CASSQVSQGRLFF. Full variable domain (missing parts from reference TRBV7-9 and TRBJ1-4): DTGVSQNPRHKITKRGQNVTFRCDPISEHNRLYWYRQTLGQGPEFLTYFQNEAQLEKSRLLSDRFSAERPKGSFSTLEIQRTEQGDSAMYLCASSQVSQGRLFFGSGTQLSVL.

The chain recombines TRBV7-2 with TRBJ2-2; D assignment may be TRBD1 or TRBD2 (5 bases each). Germline loops: CDR1 SGHTA, CDR2 FQGNSA. This CDR3 has 14 amino acids. Trimming left V 2 bases short and J 6 bases short, with 10 bases between. CDR3 in DNA: TGTGCCAGCAGCTTACGGGACCCACCCGGGGAGCTGTTTTTT. Amino acids: CASSLRDPPGELFF.

This rearrangement joins TRBV5-1 to TRBJ1-1; 7 bases fit TRBD1. J was trimmed by 1 base and V by 5 bases; bases with no gene match: 5. This CDR3 region has 14 residues. Looked up from germline, CDR1 is SGHRS and CDR2 is YFSETQ. CDR3 amino acids: CASRPGQRNTEAFF. The DNA of the CDR3 is TGCGCCAGCAGGCCGGGACAGAGGAACACTGAAGCTTTCTTT.

The chain employs TRBV18 and TRBJ2-7; 8 nucleotides line up with TRBD1. Germline V gene sequence: CDR1 KGHSH, CDR2 LQKENI. The CDR3 is 14 amino acids. V lost 3 bases to trimming and J lost 7 bases; unmatched junction nucleotides: 8. In DNA form, the CDR3 reads TGTGCCAGCTCACCGAGCCAGGGGGCGGATGAGCAGTACTTC. Translating gives CASSPSQGADEQYF. The complete variable domain, with remaining parts taken from reference TRBV18 and TRBJ2-7, reads NAGVMQNPRHLVRRRGQEARLRCSPMKGHSHVYWYRQLPEEGLKFMVYLQKENIIDESGMPKERFSAEFPKEGPSILRIQQVVRGDSAAYFCASSPSQGADEQYFGPGTRLTVT.

The chain is built from TRBV7-2 and TRBJ2-5, with D perhaps matching TRBD2 (6 bases). The ends were cut back, 6 bases at V and 5 bases at J, with 19 bases in the middle. CDR1 is SGHTA and CDR2 is FQGNSA in the germline V gene. This CDR3 region has 15 residues. CDR3 in amino acids: CASRSRSGDWETQYF. The CDR3 DNA follows: TGTGCCAGCAGGTCTAGGAGTGGGGACTGGGAGACCCAGTACTTC.

Turning to this clone: Other DNA sequences within the sample encode an identical CDR3. The chain has TRBV11-2 and TRBJ2-7; 7 bases line up with TRBD1. The CDR3 is 14 residues long. Trimming cost V 1 base and J 3 bases; bases outside gene matches: 3. Per germline, CDR1 SGHAT and CDR2 FQNNGV. As DNA, the CDR3 is TGTGCCAGCAGCTTAGCCGGGACAGTCTACGAGCAGTACTTC. It codes for CASSLAGTVYEQYF.

The rearrangement links TRBV5-6 to TRBJ2-7, with D maybe TRBD1 (7 bases). Germline CDR1 and CDR2: SGHDT and YYEEEE. There are 15 residues in the CDR3. Trimming removed 2 bases from V and 4 bases from J, with 16 bases in between. Here the CDR3 reads CASSFGRGTAYEQYF. The CDR3 DNA sequence: TGTGCCAGCAGCTTCGGCCGCGGGACAGCTTACGAGCAGTACTTC.

The J gene is TRBJ2-1, the V gene TRBV11-2; TRBD2 matches 11 bases. CDR1 and CDR2 (germline): SGHAT, FQNNGV. This CDR3 has 16 residues. Trimming cost V 6 bases and J 7 bases; bases outside gene matches: 11. CDR3 sequence (DNA): TGTGCCAGCAGACCAAATAGCGGGAGGGCCTGGAATGAGCAGTTCTTC. The encoded protein is CASRPNSGRAWNEQFF.

The rearrangement links TRBV5-8 to TRBJ2-7; D is undetermined. Germline CDR1 and CDR2: SGHTS and YDEGEE. The CDR3 is made up of 14 amino acids. V gave up 7 bases and J gave up 3 bases, with 17 bases separating them. The CDR3, as DNA: TGTGCCAGCTTAGACACCGGAAAAGGCTACGAGCAGTACTTC. It yields the protein CASLDTGKGYEQYF. Using reference TRBV5-8 and TRBJ2-7 for the parts outside the CDR3, the full variable domain is EAGVTQSPTHLIKTRGQQATLRCSPISGHTSVYWYQQALGLGLQFLLWYDEGEERNRGNFPPRFSGRQFPNYSSELNVNALELEDSALYLCASLDTGKGYEQYFGPGTRLTVT.

The chain combines TRBV12-2 with TRBJ2-3; the tabulated D call, TRBD2, remains unverified against the DNA. TRBV12-2 is shown as a pseudogene. This CDR3 region has 18 residues. Here the CDR3 reads CASRPSRGGGSMTDTQYF. The DNA for the CDR3 is TGTGCAAGTCGCCCATCTAGGGGTGGCGGGAGTATGACAGATACGCAGTATTTT.

This clone was observed a single time. The chain recombines TRBV9 with TRBJ2-7; D perhaps matches TRBD1 (5 bases). The CDR3 consists of 15 residues. Trimming shortened V by 4 bases and J by 3 bases, and 17 bases separated the two germline ends. Germline V gives CDR1 SGDLS, CDR2 YYNGEE. This CDR3 reads CASSPFPTVFYEQYF. The CDR3 bases are TGTGCCAGCAGCCCCTTCCCGACAGTTTTCTACGAGCAGTACTTC.

In DNA form, the CDR3 reads TGCGCCAGCAGCTTGGGACCGTACTCTGGAAACACCATATATTTT. This codes for CASSLGPYSGNTIYF. This chain joins TRBV5-1 and TRBJ1-3; D is undetermined. V was trimmed by 0 bases and J by 0 bases, leaving 7 bases between them. Germline loops: CDR1 SGHRS, CDR2 YFSETQ. This CDR3 contains 15 residues. Filled out from reference TRBV5-1 and TRBJ1-3, the complete variable domain reads KAGVTQTPRYLIKTRGQQVTLSCSPISGHRSVSWYQQTPGQGLQFLFEYFSETQRNKGNFPGRFSGRQFSNSRSEMNVSTLELGDSALYLCASSLGPYSGNTIYFGEGSWLTVV.